This TCR beta chain emerged from a study of shared clonotypes between healthy human individuals (dated by TCRdb to the early 2020s). Regarding the complete study: A few men and two women, aged 18 to 49 years, made up the cohort. For each donor, CD4 naive and CD4 memory were each run on three plates, CD8 naive on two plates, and CD8 memory on one plate. Blood TCR repertoires of about 5 healthy adults were deeply sequenced to estimate repertoire size and the extent of clonotype sharing between individuals. To increase sequencing depth and limit assay-specific biases, TCR repertoire library preparation and sequencing were carried out by different laboratories using diverse techniques. Per donor, leukapheresis produced somewhere between about 0.94 and 9 billion PBMCs. The study at large found these results: Sharing across several donors was observed for about 5% of naive CD4, under 4% of naive CD8, 2% to 2.5% of memory CD4, and less than 0.45% of memory CD8 clonotypes. Naive subsets generally had larger estimated clonotype richness than memory subsets did. Even with the large sequencing depth, rarefaction of the sorted-subset datasets indicated that sequencing was incomplete. Sampling was restricted to blood, and TCR repertoires in tissues likely differ from the TCR repertoires found in blood. The genetic and exposure-history diversity represented was limited by the small number of donors. Pairwise subsampling indicated that sequencing depth was expected to affect the degree of clonotype sharing among donors. Higher generation probabilities were observed for clonotypes shared by all four sorted-subset donors than for non-shared clonotypes.

According to the germline V gene, CDR1 reads MDHEN and CDR2 reads SYDVKM. V is reduced by 9 bases and J by 4 bases, leaving a spacing of 15 bases between them. Its CDR3 holds 13 amino acids, cysteine through phenylalanine. Here the CDR3 DNA is all that survives: 39 bases in frame from base 1. Using the deep immunoSEQ assay, multiplex PCR amplified TCR CDR3 regions from genomic DNA. Extracted genomic DNA from each cell subset was distributed evenly across all wells of several immunoSEQ 96-well plates, and each plate was treated as a replicate. For sorted subsets, each replicate PCR was loaded with about 200 ng genomic DNA, equivalent to some 27,000 T cell genomes. Purified libraries were quantified with a Qubit 3.0 fluorometer, sized on a Bioanalyzer 2100, and re-quantified with the KAPA Library Quantification kit. Every immunoSEQ 96-well plate was sequenced on a dedicated single-read 150-cycle Illumina NextSeq 550 flow cell. For the original study's pipeline: Because the immunoSEQ output held only junctional sequences and lacked quality scores, the filtering could not match the filtering applied to full-length reads. To assign V/J genes and CDR3, sequences were annotated against IMGT germline references using PyIR, a Python wrapper for IgBLAST v1.9. Any read was removed if the V/J assignment was weak (E-value above 1e-6), the CDR3 was missing, or the read contained stop codons, out-of-frame junctions, or ambiguous translated residues. A V3J clonotype was defined by an identical inferred V gene, J gene, and CDR3 amino acid sequence. The percentage overlap between two repertoires was calculated by dividing the number of shared unique clonotypes by the size of the smaller repertoire. RTK rarefaction, the Chao1 estimator, and Recon v2.1 estimates of unobserved clonotypes were used to assess repertoire richness. Generation probabilities were computed with OLGA for all TCRbeta clonotypes obtained by the gDNA method from a few donors. TCRdb provides this immuneACCESS table in a form limited to in-frame rearrangements. Some clones are lacking; in checked studies, under half of them reflect an unresolved V gene, and why the rest are absent is not known. V, J and clone size reflect that table, while D and trimming were determined from the DNA. This sample holds 950,000 to 1,200,000 clones; 60% to 80% were observed only once. The ten largest clonotypes hold about 0.89% of the sample.

With regard to this clone: No cognate antigen has been identified for it. Base qualities are not provided; no much larger clone lies one nucleotide away.

Donors were healthy HIV-negative adults with no recently reported acute infections or vaccinations. Every donor was a Caucasian adult residing in Nashville, Tennessee, USA. CD4+ T cells were enriched through magnetic negative selection, after which naive cells were positively selected on CD45RA and the remaining negative fraction served as the memory subset. After blood collection by leukapheresis, PBMCs were isolated using Ficoll-Histopaque density gradient centrifugation and then cryopreserved in the vapor phase of liquid nitrogen. Purity and quantity of every magnetically sorted T cell population were checked by analytical flow cytometry. Each sorted fraction had its genomic DNA isolated and then quantified by UV absorbance on a Nanodrop 2000c.

The source is a man younger than 35 in good health. Some clones in this sample may be carry-over from other donors' samples. Here the chain combines TRBV28 and TRBJ1-2, with no confident D gene call. The material sequenced was memory CD4+ T cells from PBMCs. The cell subset or site label here, explained by the study, means: CD45RA-negative fraction. DNA sequence: TGTGCCAGTGGATCGACATACCCCTATGGCTACACCTTC. Its translation reads: CASGSTYPYGYTF.